Below are 3 T cell receptor beta chains sequenced from a single sample in a study of T cells in tumors and immune-related adverse events. The assay was immunoSEQ multiplex PCR, and TCRdb's table has in-frame clones only and misses some. The sample has some 10,000 clones; around 92% are singletons. Material: lymph node tissue, obtained from a patient treated with anti-PD-1 therapy. These receptors were collected from a female donor with metastatic renal cell carcinoma.

The chain combines TRBV4-1 with TRBJ1-1; no firm D call. The CDR3 is 13 amino acids. Germline V lookup: CDR1 MGHRA, CDR2 YSYEKL. Trimming removed 1 base at V and 5 bases at J, with 8 bases between. The CDR3 loop reads CASSQAWRTEAFF. The CDR3 coding sequence is TGCGCCAGCAGCCAAGCATGGCGGACTGAAGCTTTCTTT.

This chain uses TRBV6-1 with TRBJ1-2; TRBD1 aligns across 7 bases. This CDR3 has 12 residues. Germline lookup yields CDR1 MNHNS and CDR2 SASEGT. The J segment lost 7 bases and the V segment lost 2 bases, leaving 1 base of the junction unmatched. The CDR3 region is CASSENRGGYTF. CDR3 nucleotide sequence: TGTGCCAGCAGTGAAAACAGGGGTGGCTACACCTTC.

This clone appeared a single time. The chain recombines TRBV4-1 with TRBJ1-2; D uncertain. The V gene's germline CDR1 is MGHRA and CDR2 YSYEKL. Trimming took off 1 base at V and 2 bases at J, with 14 bases between the two ends. The CDR3 contains 16 residues. CDR3 in amino acids: CASSQVSVAANYGYTF. The CDR3 DNA follows: TGCGCCAGCAGCCAAGTATCGGTGGCAGCCAACTATGGCTACACCTTC.